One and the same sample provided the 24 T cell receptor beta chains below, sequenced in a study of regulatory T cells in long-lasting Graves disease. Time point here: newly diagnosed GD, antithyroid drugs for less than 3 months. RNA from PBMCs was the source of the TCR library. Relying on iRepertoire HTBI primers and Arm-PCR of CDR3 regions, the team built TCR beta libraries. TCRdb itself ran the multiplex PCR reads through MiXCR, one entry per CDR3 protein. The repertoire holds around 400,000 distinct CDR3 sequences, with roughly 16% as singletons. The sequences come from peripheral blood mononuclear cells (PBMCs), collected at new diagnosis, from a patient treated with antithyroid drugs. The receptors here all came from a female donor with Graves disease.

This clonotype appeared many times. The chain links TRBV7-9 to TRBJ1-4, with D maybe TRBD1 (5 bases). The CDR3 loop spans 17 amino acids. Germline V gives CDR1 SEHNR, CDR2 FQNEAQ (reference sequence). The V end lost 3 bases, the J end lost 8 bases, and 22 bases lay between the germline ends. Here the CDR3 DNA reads TGTGCCAGCAGCTTTACCCGCGCACGGGGCAATGACGAAAAACTGTTTTTT. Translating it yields CASSFTRARGNDEKLFF.

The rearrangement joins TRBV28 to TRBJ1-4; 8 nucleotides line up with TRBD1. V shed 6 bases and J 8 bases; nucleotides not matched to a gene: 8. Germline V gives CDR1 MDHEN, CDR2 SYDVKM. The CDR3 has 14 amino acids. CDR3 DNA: TGTGCCAGCAGGGCAGGGGGCGAGAGGGAAAAACTGTTTTTT. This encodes CASRAGGEREKLFF.

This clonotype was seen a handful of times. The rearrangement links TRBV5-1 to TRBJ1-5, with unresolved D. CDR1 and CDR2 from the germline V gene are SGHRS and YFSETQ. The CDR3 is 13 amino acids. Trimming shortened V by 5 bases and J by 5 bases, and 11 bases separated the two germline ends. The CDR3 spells CASRVDLDQPQHF. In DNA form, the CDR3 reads TGCGCCAGCAGGGTGGATTTGGATCAGCCCCAGCATTTT.

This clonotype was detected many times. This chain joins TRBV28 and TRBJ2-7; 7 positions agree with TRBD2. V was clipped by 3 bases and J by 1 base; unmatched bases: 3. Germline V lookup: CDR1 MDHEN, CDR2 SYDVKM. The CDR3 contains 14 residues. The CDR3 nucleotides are TGTGCCAGCAGTTTGACTAGCCCTTCCTACGAGCAGTACTTC. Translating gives CASSLTSPSYEQYF.

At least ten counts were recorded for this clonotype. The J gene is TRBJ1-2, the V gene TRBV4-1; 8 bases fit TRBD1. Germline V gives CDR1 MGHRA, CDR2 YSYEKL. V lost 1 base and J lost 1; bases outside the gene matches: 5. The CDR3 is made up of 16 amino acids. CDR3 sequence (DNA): TGCGCCAGCAGCCAAGTGGGACAGGAACTTAACTATGGCTACACCTTC. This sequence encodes CASSQVGQELNYGYTF.

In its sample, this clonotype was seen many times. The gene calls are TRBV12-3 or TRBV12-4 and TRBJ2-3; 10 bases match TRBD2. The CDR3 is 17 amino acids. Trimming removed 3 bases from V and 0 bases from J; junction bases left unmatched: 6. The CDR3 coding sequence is TGTGCCAGCAGTTTCGGGCTAGCGGGAGCTAGCACAGATACGCAGTATTTT. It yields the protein CASSFGLAGASTDTQYF.

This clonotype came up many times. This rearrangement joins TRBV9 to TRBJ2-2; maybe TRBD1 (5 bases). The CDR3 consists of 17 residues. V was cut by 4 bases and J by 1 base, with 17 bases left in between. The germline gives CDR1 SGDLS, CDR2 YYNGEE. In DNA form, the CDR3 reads TGTGCCAGCAGCACAGCTCAGACAGCCAGGAACACCGGGGAGCTGTTTTTT. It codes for CASSTAQTARNTGELFF.

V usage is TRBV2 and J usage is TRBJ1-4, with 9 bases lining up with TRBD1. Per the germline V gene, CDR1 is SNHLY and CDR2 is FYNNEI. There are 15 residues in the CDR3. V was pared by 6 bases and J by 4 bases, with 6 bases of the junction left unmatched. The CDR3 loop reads CASRPDRGDNEKLFF. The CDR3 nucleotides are TGTGCCAGCAGGCCCGACAGGGGGGATAATGAAAAACTGTTTTTT.

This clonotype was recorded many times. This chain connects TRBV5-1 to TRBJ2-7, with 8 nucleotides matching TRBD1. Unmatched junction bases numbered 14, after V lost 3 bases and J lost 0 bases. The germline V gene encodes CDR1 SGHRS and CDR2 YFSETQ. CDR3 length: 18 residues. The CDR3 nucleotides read TGCGCCAGCAGCTCCGGGACAGGCGACCTTCTGAGCTCCTACGAGCAGTACTTC. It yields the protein CASSSGTGDLLSSYEQYF.

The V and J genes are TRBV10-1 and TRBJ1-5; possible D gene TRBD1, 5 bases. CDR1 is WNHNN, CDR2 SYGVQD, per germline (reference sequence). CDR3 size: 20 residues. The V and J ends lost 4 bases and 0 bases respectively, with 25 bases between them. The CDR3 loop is CASSGAQGPPARHSNQPQHF. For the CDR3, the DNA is TGCGCCAGCAGTGGAGCGCAGGGCCCACCCGCCAGACATAGCAATCAGCCCCAGCATTTT.

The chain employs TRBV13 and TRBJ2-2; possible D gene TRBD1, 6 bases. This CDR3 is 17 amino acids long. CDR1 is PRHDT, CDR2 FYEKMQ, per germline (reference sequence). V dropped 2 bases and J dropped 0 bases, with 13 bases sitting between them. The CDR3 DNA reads TGTGCCAGCAGCTTATCCTGGGGGCAGGCGAACACCGGGGAGCTGTTTTTT. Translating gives CASSLSWGQANTGELFF. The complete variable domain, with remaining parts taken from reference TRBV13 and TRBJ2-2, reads AAGVIQSPRHLIKEKRETATLKCYPIPRHDTVYWYQQGPGQDPQFLISFYEKMQSDKGSIPDRFSAQQFSDYHSELNMSSLELGDSALYFCASSLSWGQANTGELFFGEGSRLTVL.

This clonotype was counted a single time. The DNA for the CDR3 is TGTGCCAGCAGCGATAACAGGTTCTCTGGAAACACCATATATTTT. This encodes CASSDNRFSGNTIYF. The J gene is TRBJ1-3, the V gene TRBV7-2, with a weak D call TRBD1 (5 bases). Germline lookup yields CDR1 SGHTA and CDR2 FQGNSA. V was pared by 5 bases and J by 0 bases, with 11 bases between. CDR3 length equals 15 residues.

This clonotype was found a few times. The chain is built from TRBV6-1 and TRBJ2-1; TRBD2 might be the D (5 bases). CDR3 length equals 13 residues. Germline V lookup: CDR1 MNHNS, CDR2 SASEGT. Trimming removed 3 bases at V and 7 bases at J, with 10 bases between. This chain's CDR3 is CASSENSGNEQFF. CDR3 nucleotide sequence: TGTGCCAGCAGTGAGAACAGCGGAAATGAGCAGTTCTTC.

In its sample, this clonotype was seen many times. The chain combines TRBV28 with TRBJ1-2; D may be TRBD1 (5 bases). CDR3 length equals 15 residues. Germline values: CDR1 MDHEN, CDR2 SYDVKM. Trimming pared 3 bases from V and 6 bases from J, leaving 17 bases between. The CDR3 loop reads CASSLGSGPRNGYTF. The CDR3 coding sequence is TGTGCCAGCAGTTTGGGATCGGGGCCCCGAAATGGCTACACCTTC.

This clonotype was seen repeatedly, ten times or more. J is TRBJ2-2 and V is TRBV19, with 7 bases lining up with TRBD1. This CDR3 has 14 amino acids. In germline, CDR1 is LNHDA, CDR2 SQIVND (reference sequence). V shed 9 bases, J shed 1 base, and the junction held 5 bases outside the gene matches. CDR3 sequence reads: CASSGTVNTGELFF. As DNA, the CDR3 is TGTGCCAGCTCCGGGACAGTGAACACCGGGGAGCTGTTTTTT.

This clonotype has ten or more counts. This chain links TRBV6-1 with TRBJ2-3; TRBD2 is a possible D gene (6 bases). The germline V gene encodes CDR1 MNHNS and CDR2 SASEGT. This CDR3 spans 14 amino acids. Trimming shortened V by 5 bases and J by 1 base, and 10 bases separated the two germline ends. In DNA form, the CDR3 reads TGTGCCAGCAGTCGCGGCGGGGGCACAGATACGCAGTATTTT. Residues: CASSRGGGTDTQYF.

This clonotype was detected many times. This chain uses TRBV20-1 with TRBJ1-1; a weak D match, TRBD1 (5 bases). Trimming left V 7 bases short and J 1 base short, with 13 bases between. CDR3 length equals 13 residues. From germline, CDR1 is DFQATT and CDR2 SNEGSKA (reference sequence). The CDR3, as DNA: TGCAGTGTACCCTTGGGGACGAACACTGAAGCTTTCTTT. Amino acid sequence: CSVPLGTNTEAFF.

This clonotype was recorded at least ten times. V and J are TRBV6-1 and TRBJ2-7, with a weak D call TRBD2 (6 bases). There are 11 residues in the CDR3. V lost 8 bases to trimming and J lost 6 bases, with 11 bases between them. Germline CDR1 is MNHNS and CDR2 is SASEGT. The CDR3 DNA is TGTGCCAGCCCGGTGGGGGGCGAGCAGTACTTC. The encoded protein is CASPVGGEQYF.

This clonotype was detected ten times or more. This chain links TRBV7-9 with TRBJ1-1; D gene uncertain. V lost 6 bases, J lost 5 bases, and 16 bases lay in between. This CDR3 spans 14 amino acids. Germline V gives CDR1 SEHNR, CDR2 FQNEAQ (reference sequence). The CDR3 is CASRSNPLGTEAFF. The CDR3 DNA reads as TGTGCCAGCAGATCTAACCCGCTGGGTACTGAAGCTTTCTTT.

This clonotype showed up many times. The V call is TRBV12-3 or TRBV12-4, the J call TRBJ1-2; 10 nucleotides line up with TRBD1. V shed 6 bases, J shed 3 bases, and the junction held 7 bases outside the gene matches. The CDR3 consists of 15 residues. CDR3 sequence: CASSLTGGVHYGYTF. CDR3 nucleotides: TGTGCCAGCAGCTTGACAGGGGGCGTTCACTATGGCTACACCTTC.

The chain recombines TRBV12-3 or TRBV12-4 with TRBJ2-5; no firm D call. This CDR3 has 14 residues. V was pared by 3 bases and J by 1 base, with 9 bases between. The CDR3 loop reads CASSFRDPQETQYF. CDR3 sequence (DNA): TGTGCCAGCAGTTTTCGAGACCCCCAAGAGACCCAGTACTTC.

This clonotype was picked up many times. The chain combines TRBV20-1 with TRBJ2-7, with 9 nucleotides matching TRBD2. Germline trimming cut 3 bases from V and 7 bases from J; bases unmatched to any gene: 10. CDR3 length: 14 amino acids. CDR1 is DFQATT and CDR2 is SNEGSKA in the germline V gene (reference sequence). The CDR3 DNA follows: TGCAGTGCTAGTCGGGTGGTAGCGGGAGCTGAGCAGTACTTC. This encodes CSASRVVAGAEQYF.

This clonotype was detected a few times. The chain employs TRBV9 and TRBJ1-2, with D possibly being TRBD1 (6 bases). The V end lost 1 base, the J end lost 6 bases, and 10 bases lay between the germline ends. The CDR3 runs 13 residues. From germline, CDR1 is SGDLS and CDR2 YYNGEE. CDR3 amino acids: CASSVQGHDGYTF. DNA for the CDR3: TGTGCCAGCAGCGTACAGGGGCACGATGGCTACACCTTC. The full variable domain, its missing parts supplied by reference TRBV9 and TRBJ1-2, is DSGVTQTPKHLITATGQRVTLRCSPRSGDLSVYWYQQSLDQGLQFLIQYYNGEERAKGNILERFSAQQFPDLHSELNLSSLELGDSALYFCASSVQGHDGYTFGSGTRLTVV.

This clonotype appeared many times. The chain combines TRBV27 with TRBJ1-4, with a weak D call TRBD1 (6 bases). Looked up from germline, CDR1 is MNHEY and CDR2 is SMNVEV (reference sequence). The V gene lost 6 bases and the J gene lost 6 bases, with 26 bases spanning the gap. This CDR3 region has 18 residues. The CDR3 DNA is TGTGCCAGCAGCGCCTTAGTACGACGGGGGCTTTCGGATGAAAAACTGTTTTTT. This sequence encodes CASSALVRRGLSDEKLFF.